This T cell receptor beta chain derives from a study of blood T cell repertoires in COVID-19 (dated by TCRdb to about 2020). About the investigation overall: Samples from collaborators originated in the United States, Italy and Spain and spanned both the acute and convalescent phases of COVID-19. The samples were drawn from two sources: the first 160 participants of the ongoing ImmuneRACE study, and 1,000 to 1,500 subjects contributed by 6 global collaborators. Sample metadata almost always included a de-identified subject ID, COVID-19 status, age in years and sex. Deeply sampled blood TCRbeta repertoires from subjects exposed to, actively infected with, or recovered from COVID-19 were included in the dataset. The prospective study material was composed of cDNA or gDNA derived from T cells, B-cell-depleted T cells, or PBMCs. The repertoires were released in a freely available public database intended as a resource for research on the immune response to SARS-CoV-2. Where available, HLA class I and class II types were taken from metadata supplied by the sample provider and were not determined by assay-based typing.

TCRbeta CDR3 regions were amplified from genomic DNA by means of the immunoSEQ Assay, a bias-controlled multiplex PCR. As for the authors' bioinformatics: The number of nucleated cells in each sample was estimated from the amplification of reference gene primers within the assay. Sequence reads were collapsed and filtered to measure the absolute abundance of every unique TCRbeta CDR3 rearrangement. For each sample, productive Simpson clonality was calculated as the square root of Simpson's diversity index over productive rearrangements. Not all clones reach the TCRdb copy of this immuneACCESS table, which keeps in-frame sequences only. Checked studies attribute under half of the gap to unresolved V genes and leave the rest unexplained. For V, J and clone size, that table is used; D and trimming come from the DNA. The sample table lists around 35,000 clones, approximately 81% of them with a count of one. Just over 3% of the sample rests with the top ten.

In Seattle, one collaborating source enrolled patients while the infection was active and tracked those patients longitudinally over the course of disease. The collaborating institutions used their own protocols to collect whole blood in K2EDTA tubes. For TCRbeta analysis, collaborators shipped samples as frozen whole blood, isolated PBMCs, or DNA extracted from either of those sample types. Note on this clone: Its binding antigen is unknown. Base quality data are lacking; no much larger clone is found one base away.

General study outcomes and caveats: How much clinical and demographic metadata was included differed by source and by participant, and the metadata was provided uncurated.

Material: peripheral blood. The TCR comes from a man aged 65 to 85 with COVID-19, enrolled during active disease.

Here is the DNA: TGTGCCAGCAGCTCACAGGGGTTTTCCTACGAGCAGTACTTC. This translates into CASSSQGFSYEQYF. The chain uses TRBV5-6 and TRBJ2-7; 7 middle bases align to TRBD1. From the cysteine up to the phenylalanine, the CDR3 has a length of 14 residues. The retained sequence is limited to the CDR3, 42 bases, with the frame set at the first base. V is pruned by 3 bases and J by 1 base, leaving 4 bases of the junction without a gene match. CDR1 SGHDT and CDR2 YYEEEE are derived from the germline V gene. Extended through the reference TRBV5-6 and TRBJ2-7 proteins, this CDR3 yields the full variable domain: DAGVTQSPTHLIKTRGQQVTLRCSPKSGHDTVSWYQQALGQGPQFIFQYYEEEERQRGNFPDRFSGHQFPNYSSELNVNALLLGDSALYLCASSSQGFSYEQYFGPGTRLTVT.